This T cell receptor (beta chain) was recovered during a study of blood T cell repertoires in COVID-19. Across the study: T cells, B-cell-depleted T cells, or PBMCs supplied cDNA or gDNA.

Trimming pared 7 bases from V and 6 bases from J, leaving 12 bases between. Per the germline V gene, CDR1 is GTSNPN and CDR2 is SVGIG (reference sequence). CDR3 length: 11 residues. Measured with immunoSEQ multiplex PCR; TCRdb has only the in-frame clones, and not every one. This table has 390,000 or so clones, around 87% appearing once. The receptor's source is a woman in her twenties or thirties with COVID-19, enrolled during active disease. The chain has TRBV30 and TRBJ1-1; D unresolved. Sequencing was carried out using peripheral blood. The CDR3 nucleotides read TGTGCCTCAATAAGACGGGCTGAAGCTTTCTTT. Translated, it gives CASIRRAEAFF.